The clone carrying this TCR beta chain was picked up one time. The antigen is undetermined. This sample is drawn from a study of blood T cells in healthy people across ages. In the study overall: The template switching approach captured approximately one barcoded beta molecule for every two T cells.

The V and J ends lost 0 bases and 2 bases respectively, with 8 bases between them. The V gene's germline CDR1 is MGHRA and CDR2 YSYEKL. The CDR3 runs 14 residues. Primers used in a second PCR of roughly 6 to 12 cycles were a sample-barcoded 5' primer and a J-beta primer mix. Each CDR3 protein gets one entry after TCRdb re-called the 5' RACE reads with MiXCR. The table lists more than 700,000 distinct CDR3 sequences, less than 60% of them singletons. Study outcomes and limitations: Versus aged donors, long-lived donors had higher diversity and more naive CD4+ cells. There was a strong correlation between TCR beta diversity and naive T cell percentage.

Sequenced input: blood. This TCR derives from a man at least 80 years old in good health. The chain joins TRBV4-1 to TRBJ2-7; D not certain. The CDR3 spells CASSQEHSTYEQYF. For the CDR3, the DNA is TGCGCCAGCAGCCAAGAACACTCGACCTACGAGCAGTACTTC.